This TCR beta chain stems from a study of T cells after yellow fever vaccination. Study summary: Where fractions had low cell numbers, libraries were prepared from them with the SMART-Seq v4 Ultra Low Input RNA kit. Study-wide findings and caveats: The booster response re-showed most primary clones: 96% CD4, about 89% CD8. Only a small proportion of the clonotypes turned up in both the CD4 and the CD8 compartments, likely arising from convergent recombination.

This clonotype was seen at least ten times. Its antigen is not identified. The V end was cut by 10 bases, the J end by 1 base, with 13 bases between. CDR1 is MNHEY and CDR2 is SVGAGI in the germline V gene. The CDR3 length is 14 residues. 5'RACE template switching added a universal primer site and UMIs to TCR cDNA. TCRdb ran MiXCR on the 5' RACE reads and lists one entry per CDR3 protein. The sample lists 100,000 to 150,000 distinct CDR3 sequences; about 7.4% were seen once. The TCR sequence derives from a man in his late teens or twenties who received the YFV17D yellow fever vaccine. The starting material was CD4+ T cells sorted from PBMCs, obtained around 10 days after the first yellow fever vaccination. The chain couples TRBV6-5 to TRBJ2-2, with D perhaps matching TRBD1 (6 bases). The CDR3 spells CAIQGNGNTGELFF. For the CDR3, the DNA is TGTGCCATACAGGGAAATGGGAACACCGGGGAGCTGTTTTTT.